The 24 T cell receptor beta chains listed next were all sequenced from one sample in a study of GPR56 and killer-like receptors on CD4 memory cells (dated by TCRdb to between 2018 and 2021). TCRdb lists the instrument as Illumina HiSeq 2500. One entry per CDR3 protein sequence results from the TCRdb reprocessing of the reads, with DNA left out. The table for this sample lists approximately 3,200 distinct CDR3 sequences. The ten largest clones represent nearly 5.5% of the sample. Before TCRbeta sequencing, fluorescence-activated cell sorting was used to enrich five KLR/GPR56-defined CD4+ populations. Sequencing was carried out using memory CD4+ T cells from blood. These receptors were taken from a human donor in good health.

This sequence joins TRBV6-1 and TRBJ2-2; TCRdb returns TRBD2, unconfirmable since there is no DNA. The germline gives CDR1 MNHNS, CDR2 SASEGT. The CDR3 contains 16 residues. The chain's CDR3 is CASSWLAGAGTGELFF.

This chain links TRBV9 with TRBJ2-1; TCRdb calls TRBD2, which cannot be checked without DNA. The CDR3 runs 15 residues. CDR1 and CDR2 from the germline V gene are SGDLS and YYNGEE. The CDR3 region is CASSALAGGYNEQFF.

CDR3 sequence reads: CASSPRTSGGMETQYF. The V and J genes are TRBV7-9 and TRBJ2-5; TCRdb names TRBD2, which stays unverified in the absence of DNA. Germline CDR1 and CDR2: SEHNR and FQNEAQ (reference sequence). The CDR3 sequence is 16 residues long.

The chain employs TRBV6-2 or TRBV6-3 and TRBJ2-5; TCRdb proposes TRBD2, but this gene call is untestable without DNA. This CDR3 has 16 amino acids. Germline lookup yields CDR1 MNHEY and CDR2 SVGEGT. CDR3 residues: CASSPWTSGGWETQYF.

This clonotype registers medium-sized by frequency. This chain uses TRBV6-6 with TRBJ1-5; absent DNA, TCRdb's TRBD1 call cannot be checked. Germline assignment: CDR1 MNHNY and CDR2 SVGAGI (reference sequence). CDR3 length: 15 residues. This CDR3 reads CASSYSDSSNQPQHF.

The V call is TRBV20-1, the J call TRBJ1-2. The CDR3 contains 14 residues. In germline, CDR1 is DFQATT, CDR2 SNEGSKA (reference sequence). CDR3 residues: CSARRSAGNYGYTF.

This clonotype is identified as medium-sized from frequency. The CDR3 reads CSVEAAGPYNEQFF. The chain links TRBV29-1 to TRBJ2-1; without DNA, the TCRdb call of TRBD1 cannot be checked. Germline CDR1 reads SQVTM; CDR2 reads ANQGSEA. The CDR3 spans 14 residues.

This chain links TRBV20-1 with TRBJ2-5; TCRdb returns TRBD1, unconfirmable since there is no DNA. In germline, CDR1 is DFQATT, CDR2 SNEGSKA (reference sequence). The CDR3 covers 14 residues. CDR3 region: CSASGGAGEETQYF.

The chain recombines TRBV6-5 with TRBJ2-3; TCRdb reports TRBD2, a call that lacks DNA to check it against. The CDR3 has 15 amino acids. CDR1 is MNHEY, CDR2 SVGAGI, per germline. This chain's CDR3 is CARLTGLAGTGTQYF.

The CDR3 loop is CSARGVGQALTTDTQYF. The V and J genes are TRBV20-1 and TRBJ2-3; TCRdb's D gene call, TRBD1, goes unchecked for lack of DNA. The CDR3 runs to 17 residues. Germline CDR1 reads DFQATT; CDR2 reads SNEGSKA (reference sequence).

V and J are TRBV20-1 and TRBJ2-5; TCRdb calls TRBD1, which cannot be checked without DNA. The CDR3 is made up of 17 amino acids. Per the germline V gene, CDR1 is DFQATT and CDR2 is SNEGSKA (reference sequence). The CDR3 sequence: CSAKPYRGALSQETQYF.

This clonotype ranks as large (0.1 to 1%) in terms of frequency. The CDR3 sequence: CASSFSPPGLGDGYTF. The J gene is TRBJ1-2, the V gene TRBV27. The CDR3 is 16 amino acids. Germline-derived CDR1 and CDR2 are MNHEY and SMNVEV (reference sequence).

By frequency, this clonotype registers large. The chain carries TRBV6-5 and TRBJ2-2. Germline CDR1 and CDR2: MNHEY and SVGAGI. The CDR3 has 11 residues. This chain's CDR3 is CASSLTGELFF.

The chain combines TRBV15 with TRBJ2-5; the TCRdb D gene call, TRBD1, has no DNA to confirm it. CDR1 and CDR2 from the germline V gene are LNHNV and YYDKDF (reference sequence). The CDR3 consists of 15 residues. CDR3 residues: CATSRERPGMETQYF.

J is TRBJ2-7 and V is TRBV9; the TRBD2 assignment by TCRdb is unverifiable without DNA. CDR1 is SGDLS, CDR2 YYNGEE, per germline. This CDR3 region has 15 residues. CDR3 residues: CASSLGTQSSYEQYF.

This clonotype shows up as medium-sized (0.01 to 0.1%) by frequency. CDR3 protein: CASSTATEAFF. The gene calls are TRBV5-4 and TRBJ1-1. Germline CDR1 SGHNT, CDR2 YYREEE (reference sequence). The CDR3 has 11 residues.

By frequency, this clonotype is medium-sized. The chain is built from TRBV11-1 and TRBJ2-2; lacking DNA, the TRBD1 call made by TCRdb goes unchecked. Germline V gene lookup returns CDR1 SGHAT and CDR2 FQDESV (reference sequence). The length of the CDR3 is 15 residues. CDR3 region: CASPGRGPATGELFF.

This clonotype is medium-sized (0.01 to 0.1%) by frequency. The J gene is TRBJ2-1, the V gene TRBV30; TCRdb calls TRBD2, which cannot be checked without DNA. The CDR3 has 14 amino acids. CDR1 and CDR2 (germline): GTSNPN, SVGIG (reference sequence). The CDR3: CAWSGLAGGREQFF.

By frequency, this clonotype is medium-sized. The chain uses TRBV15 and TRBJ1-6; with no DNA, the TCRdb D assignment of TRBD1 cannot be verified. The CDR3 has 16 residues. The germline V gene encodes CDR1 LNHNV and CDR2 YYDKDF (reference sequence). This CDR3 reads CATRAVQGGNNSPLHF.

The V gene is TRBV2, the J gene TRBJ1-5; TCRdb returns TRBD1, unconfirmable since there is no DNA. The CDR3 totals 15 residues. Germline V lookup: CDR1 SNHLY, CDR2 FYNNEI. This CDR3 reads CASSAGQGANQPQHF.

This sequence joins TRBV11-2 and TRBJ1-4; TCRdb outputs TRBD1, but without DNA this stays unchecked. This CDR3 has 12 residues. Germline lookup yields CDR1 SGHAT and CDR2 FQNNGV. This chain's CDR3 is CASRLGGEKLFF.

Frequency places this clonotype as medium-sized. The CDR3 loop is CASSSGGAGAKNIQYF. The chain recombines TRBV27 with TRBJ2-4; lacking DNA, the TRBD2 call made by TCRdb goes unchecked. This CDR3 contains 16 residues. Germline-derived CDR1 and CDR2 are MNHEY and SMNVEV (reference sequence).

The CDR3: CASSVAEGARYGYTF. This chain uses TRBV9 with TRBJ1-2; TCRdb gives TRBD1 as the D gene, but with no DNA this cannot be confirmed. Germline V gives CDR1 SGDLS, CDR2 YYNGEE. This CDR3 has 15 amino acids.

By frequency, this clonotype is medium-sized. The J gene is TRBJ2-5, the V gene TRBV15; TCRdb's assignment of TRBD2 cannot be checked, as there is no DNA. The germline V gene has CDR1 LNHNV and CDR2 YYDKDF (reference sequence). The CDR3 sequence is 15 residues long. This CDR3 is CATSSGTRETETQYF.